One and the same sample provided the 10 T cell receptor beta chains below, sequenced in a study of beta chain features in type 1 diabetes. Expressed TCRB transcripts were sequenced because the entire RNA isolate underwent reverse transcription. TCRdb's table, derived via immunoSEQ multiplex PCR, lists solely in-frame clones and lacks some. The sample lists hundreds of thousands of clones, about 14% occurring once. Their antigen targets remain unknown. Findings and caveats of the study: Type 1 diabetes patients had moderately but significantly shorter TCRB CDR3s in all four CD4+ subsets.

Sequenced sample: naive CD4+ T cells from blood. These receptors were obtained from a man between 18 and 29 years old with type 1 diabetes.

Only a few counts were recorded for this clone. The V gene is TRBV30, the J gene TRBJ1-1; D gene unclear. V lost 6 bases and J lost 8, with 13 bases in between. Germline V gives CDR1 GTSNPN, CDR2 SVGIG (reference sequence). The CDR3 loop spans 11 amino acids. CDR3 coding DNA: TGTGCCTGCCAGGCGTCCCGAGAAGCTTTCTTT. Translation gives CACQASREAFF.

In its sample, this clone was seen a few times. This chain connects TRBV30 to TRBJ2-3; no firm D call. V was pared by 4 bases and J by 1 base, with 9 bases between. Germline values: CDR1 GTSNPN, CDR2 SVGIG (reference sequence). This CDR3 is built from 13 residues. CDR3 DNA sequence: TGTGCCTGGACAAATCGGGGCACAGATACGCAGTATTTT. Protein product: CAWTNRGTDTQYF.

There are a few counts of this clone. The genes are TRBV25-1 and TRBJ2-2, with 12 bases aligning to TRBD2. V trimming: 4 bases; J trimming: 6 bases; junction bases outside the gene matches: 6. Per germline, CDR1 MGHDK and CDR2 SYGVNS. This CDR3 region has 16 residues. CDR3 residues: CASSATSGSFAGELFF. Here the CDR3 DNA reads TGTGCCAGCAGTGCGACTAGCGGGAGTTTTGCCGGGGAGCTGTTTTTT.

This clone came up a few times. This rearrangement joins TRBV27 to TRBJ1-4; the match to TRBD1 covers 8 bases. The germline V gene encodes CDR1 MNHEY and CDR2 SMNVEV (reference sequence). Unmatched junction bases numbered 13, after V lost 6 bases and J lost 7 bases. The CDR3 sequence is 16 residues long. The CDR3 nucleotides read TGTGCCAGCAGACCCCGGGACAGGTGCCTAGGTGAAAAACTGTTTTTT. This translates into CASRPRDRCLGEKLFF.

This clone has a handful of counts. This sample also contains other DNA sequences that code for the same CDR3. This chain joins TRBV7-2 and TRBJ2-5; D ambiguous. Looked up from germline, CDR1 is SGHTA and CDR2 is FQGNSA. This CDR3 spans 12 amino acids. V was trimmed by 4 bases and J by 5 bases, leaving 8 bases between them. The CDR3: CASSSLRETQYF. CDR3 DNA sequence: TGTGCCAGCAGCTCCCTCAGGGAGACCCAGTACTTC.

This CDR3 is CASSEAGPQILTQYF. In nucleotides, the CDR3 is TGTGCCAGCAGTGAAGCGGGTCCCCAAATACTTACGCAGTATTTT. The J gene is TRBJ2-3, the V gene TRBV6-1; D unresolved. This CDR3 has 15 amino acids. Germline V gives CDR1 MNHNS, CDR2 SASEGT. Trimming stripped 0 bases from V and 8 bases from J, with 15 bases between.

The genes are TRBV7-2 and TRBJ2-1; 8 bases match TRBD2. Germline V CDR1 and CDR2: SGHTA, FQGNSA. Germline trimming cut 5 bases from V and 7 bases from J; bases unmatched to any gene: 16. The CDR3 sequence is 17 residues long. The CDR3 loop reads CASSRPLGREAINEQFF. CDR3 coding DNA: TGTGCCAGCAGCCGCCCACTGGGGCGGGAGGCTATAAATGAGCAGTTCTTC.

This chain uses TRBV19 with TRBJ2-3; 11 nucleotides align to TRBD2. With 7 bases clipped from V and 3 bases from J, the junction kept 9 bases outside the gene matches. The CDR3 totals 16 residues. CDR1 and CDR2 from the germline V gene are LNHDA and SQIVND (reference sequence). CDR3 sequence reads: CASNLRLAGYTDTQYF. The CDR3 nucleotides read TGTGCCAGTAACCTTCGACTAGCGGGATATACAGATACGCAGTATTTT.

This clone was counted only a few times. V is TRBV7-9 and J is TRBJ2-5; D not resolved. CDR1 is SEHNR, CDR2 FQNEAQ, per germline (reference sequence). The CDR3 is made up of 11 amino acids. The ends were cut back, 11 bases at V and 5 bases at J, with 12 bases in the middle. Written as DNA, the CDR3 is TGTGCCGGTGCGAGGCTGGAGACCCAGTACTTC. It codes for CAGARLETQYF.

V and J are TRBV15 and TRBJ2-2; TRBD2 matches at 7 bases. CDR1 and CDR2 from the germline V gene are LNHNV and YYDKDF (reference sequence). Unmatched junction bases numbered 15, after V lost 0 bases and J lost 5 bases. This CDR3 contains 19 residues. The CDR3 region is CATSRDIRAGTGRTGELFF. CDR3 sequence (DNA): TGTGCCACCAGCAGAGATATCCGAGCGGGAACCGGGAGGACCGGGGAGCTGTTTTTT.